The clone carrying this T cell receptor (beta chain) was seen many times. As yet, its antigen is unknown. The cDNA came from 5'RACE, which used 10-nucleotide random UMIs. TCRdb reanalysed the 5' RACE reads using MiXCR and keeps one entry per CDR3 protein. The table lists tens of thousands of distinct CDR3 sequences, around 4% of them singletons, with 2.5% to 3% in the top ten. The data derive from a study of neurological immune-mediated disorders. Study context: Of the approximately 35 patients who had multiple sclerosis, 31 had the relapsing-remitting form and 3 had the secondary progressive form.

Study outcomes and limitations: Multiple sclerosis, the disease with the least TCR clonal expansion, fell below healthy controls, whereas HTLV-1-associated myelopathy showed the most. Any association between clinical or MRI features and the multiple sclerosis repertoire cluster was absent.

Sequenced sample: PBMCs. The origin of this receptor is a man aged 45 to 65 with multiple sclerosis.

The CDR3 protein is CASRWDLLGFNTEAFF. The DNA of the CDR3 is TGTGCCAGCAGATGGGACTTGTTGGGTTTCAACACTGAAGCTTTCTTT. The chain has TRBV3-1 and TRBJ1-1, with D maybe TRBD1 (5 bases). Germline assignment: CDR1 LGHDT and CDR2 YNNKEL (reference sequence). V shed 6 bases and J shed 2 bases, with 19 bases lying between them. CDR3 length: 16 amino acids.